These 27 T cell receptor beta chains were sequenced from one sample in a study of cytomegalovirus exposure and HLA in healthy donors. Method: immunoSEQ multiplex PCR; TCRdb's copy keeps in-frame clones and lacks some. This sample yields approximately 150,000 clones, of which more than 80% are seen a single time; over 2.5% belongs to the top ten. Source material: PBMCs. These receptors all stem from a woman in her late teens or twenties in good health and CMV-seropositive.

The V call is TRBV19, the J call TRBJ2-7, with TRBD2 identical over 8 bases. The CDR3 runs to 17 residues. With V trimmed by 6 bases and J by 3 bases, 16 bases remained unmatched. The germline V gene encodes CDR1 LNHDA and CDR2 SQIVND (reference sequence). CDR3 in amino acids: CASSPLGGSGENYEQYF. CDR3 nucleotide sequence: TGTGCCAGTAGCCCACTCGGGGGTAGCGGGGAAAACTACGAGCAGTACTTC.

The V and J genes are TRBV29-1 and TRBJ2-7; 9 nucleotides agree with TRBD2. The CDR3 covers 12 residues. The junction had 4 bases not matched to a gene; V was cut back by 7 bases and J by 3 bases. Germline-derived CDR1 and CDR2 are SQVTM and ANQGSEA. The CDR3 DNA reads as TGCAGCGGGGTAGCGGGGGACTACGAGCAGTACTTC. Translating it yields CSGVAGDYEQYF.

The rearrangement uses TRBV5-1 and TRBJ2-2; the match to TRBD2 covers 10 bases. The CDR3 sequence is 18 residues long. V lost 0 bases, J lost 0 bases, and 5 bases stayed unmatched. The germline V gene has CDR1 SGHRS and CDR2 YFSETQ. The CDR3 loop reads CASSLGLAGASNTGELFF. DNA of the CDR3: TGCGCCAGCAGCTTGGGCCTAGCGGGGGCCTCGAACACCGGGGAGCTGTTTTTT. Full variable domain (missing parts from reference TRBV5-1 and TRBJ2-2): KAGVTQTPRYLIKTRGQQVTLSCSPISGHRSVSWYQQTPGQGLQFLFEYFSETQRNKGNFPGRFSGRQFSNSRSEMNVSTLELGDSALYLCASSLGLAGASNTGELFFGEGSRLTVL.

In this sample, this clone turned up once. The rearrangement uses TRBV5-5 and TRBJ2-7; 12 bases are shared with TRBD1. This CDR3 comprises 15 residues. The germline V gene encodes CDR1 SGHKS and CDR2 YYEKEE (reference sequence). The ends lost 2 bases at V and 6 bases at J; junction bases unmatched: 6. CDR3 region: CASSFGAGQGAEQYF. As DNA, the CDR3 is TGTGCCAGCAGCTTTGGGGCGGGACAGGGGGCCGAGCAGTACTTC.

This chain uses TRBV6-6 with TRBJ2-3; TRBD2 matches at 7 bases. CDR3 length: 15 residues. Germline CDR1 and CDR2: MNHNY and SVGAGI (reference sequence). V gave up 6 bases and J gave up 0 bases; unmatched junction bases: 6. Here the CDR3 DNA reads TGTGCCAGCAGCGGAGCGGGGCCTAGCACAGATACGCAGTATTTT. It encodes CASSGAGPSTDTQYF.

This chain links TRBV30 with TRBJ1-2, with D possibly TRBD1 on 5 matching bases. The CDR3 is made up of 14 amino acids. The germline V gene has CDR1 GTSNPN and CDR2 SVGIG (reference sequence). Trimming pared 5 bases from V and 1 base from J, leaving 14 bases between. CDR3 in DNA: TGTGCCTGGGGGACGGGGGAGAATAACTATGGCTACACCTTC. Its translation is CAWGTGENNYGYTF. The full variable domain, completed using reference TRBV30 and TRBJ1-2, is SQTIHQWPATLVQPVGSPLSLECTVEGTSNPNLYWYRQAAGRGLQLLFYSVGIGQISSEVPQNLSASRPQDRQFILSSKKLLLSDSGFYLCAWGTGENNYGYTFGSGTRLTVV.

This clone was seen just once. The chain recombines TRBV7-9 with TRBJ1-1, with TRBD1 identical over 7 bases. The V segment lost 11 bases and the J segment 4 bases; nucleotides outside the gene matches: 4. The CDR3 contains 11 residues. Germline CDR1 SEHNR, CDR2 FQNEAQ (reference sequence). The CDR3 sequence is CASTGSTEAFF. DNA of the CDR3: TGTGCCTCGACAGGGAGCACTGAAGCTTTCTTT.

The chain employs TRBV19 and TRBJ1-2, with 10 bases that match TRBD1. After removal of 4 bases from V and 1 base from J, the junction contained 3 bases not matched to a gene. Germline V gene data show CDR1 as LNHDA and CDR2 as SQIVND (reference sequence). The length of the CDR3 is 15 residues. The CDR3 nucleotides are TGTGCCAGTAGTACGGGACAGGGGATTAACTATGGCTACACCTTC. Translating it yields CASSTGQGINYGYTF.

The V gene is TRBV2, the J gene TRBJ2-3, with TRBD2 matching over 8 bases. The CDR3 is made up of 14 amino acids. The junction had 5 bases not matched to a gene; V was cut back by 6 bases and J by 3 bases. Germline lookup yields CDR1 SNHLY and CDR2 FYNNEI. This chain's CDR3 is CASRRGALTDTQYF. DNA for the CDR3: TGTGCCAGCAGGCGGGGGGCCCTTACAGATACGCAGTATTTT.

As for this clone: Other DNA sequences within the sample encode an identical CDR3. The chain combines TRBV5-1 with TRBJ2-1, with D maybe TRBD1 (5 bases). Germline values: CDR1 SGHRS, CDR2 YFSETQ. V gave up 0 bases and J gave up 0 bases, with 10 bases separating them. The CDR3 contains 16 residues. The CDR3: CASSLGGSSSYNEQFF. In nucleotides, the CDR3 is TGCGCCAGCAGCTTGGGGGGCAGTAGCTCCTACAATGAGCAGTTCTTC.

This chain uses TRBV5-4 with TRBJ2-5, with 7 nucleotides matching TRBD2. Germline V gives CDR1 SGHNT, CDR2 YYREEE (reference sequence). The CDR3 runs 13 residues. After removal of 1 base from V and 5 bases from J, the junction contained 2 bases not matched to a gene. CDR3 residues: CASSLSGDETQYF. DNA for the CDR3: TGTGCCAGCAGCTTGAGCGGGGACGAGACCCAGTACTTC.

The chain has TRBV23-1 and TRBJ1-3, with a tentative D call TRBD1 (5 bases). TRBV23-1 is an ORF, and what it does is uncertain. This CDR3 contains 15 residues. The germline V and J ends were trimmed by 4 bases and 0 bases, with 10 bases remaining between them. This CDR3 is CASSPRDFSGNTIYF. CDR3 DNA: TGCGCCAGCAGTCCTCGGGACTTCTCTGGAAACACCATATATTTT.

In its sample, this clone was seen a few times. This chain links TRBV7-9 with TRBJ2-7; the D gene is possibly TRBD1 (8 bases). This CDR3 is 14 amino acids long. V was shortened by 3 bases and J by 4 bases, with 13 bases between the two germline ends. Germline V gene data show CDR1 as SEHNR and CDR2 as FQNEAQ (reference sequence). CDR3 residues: CASSFDRGGYEQYF. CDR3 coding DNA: TGTGCCAGCAGCTTTGACAGGGGAGGGTACGAGCAGTACTTC.

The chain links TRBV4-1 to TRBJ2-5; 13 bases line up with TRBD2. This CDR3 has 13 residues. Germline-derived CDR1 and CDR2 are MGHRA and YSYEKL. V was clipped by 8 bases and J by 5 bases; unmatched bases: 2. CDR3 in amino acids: CASGLAGEETQYF. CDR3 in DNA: TGCGCCAGCGGACTAGCGGGGGAGGAGACCCAGTACTTC.

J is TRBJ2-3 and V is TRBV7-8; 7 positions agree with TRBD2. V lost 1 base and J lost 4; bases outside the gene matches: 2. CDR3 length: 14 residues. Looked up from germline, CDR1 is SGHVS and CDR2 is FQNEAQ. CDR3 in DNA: TGTGCCAGCAGCTTAGGACTAGCCCCAGATACGCAGTATTTT. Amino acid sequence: CASSLGLAPDTQYF.

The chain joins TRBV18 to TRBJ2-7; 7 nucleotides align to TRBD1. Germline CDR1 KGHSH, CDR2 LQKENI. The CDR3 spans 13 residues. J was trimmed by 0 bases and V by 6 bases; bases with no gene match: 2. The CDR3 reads CASSWDSSYEQYF. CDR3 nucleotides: TGTGCCAGCTCCTGGGACAGCTCCTACGAGCAGTACTTC.

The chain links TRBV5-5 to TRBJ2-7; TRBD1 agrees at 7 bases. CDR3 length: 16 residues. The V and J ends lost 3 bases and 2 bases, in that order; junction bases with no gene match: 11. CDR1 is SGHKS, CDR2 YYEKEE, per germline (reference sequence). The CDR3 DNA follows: TGTGCCAGCAGCTCGAGACCCGGGACAGCTACCTACGAGCAGTACTTC. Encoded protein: CASSSRPGTATYEQYF.

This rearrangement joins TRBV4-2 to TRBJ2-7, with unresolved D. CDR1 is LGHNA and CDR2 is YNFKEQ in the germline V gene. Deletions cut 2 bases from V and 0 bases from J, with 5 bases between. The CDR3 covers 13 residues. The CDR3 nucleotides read TGTGCCAGCAGCCAACCAGGCTCCTACGAGCAGTACTTC. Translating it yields CASSQPGSYEQYF.

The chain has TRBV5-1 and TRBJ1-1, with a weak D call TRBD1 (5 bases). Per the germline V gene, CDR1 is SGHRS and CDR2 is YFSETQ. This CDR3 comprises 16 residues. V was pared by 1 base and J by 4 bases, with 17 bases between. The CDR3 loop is CASSLSTVMGGTEAFF. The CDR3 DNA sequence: TGCGCCAGCAGCTTGTCTACAGTTATGGGGGGCACTGAAGCTTTCTTT.

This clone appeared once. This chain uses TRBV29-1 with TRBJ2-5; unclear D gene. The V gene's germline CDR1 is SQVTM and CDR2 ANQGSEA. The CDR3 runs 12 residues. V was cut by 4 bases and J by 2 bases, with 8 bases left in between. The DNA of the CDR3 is TGCAGCGTTGCACTAACGCAAGAGACCCAGTACTTC. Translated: CSVALTQETQYF. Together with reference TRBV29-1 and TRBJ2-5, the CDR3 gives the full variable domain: SAVISQKPSRDICQRGTSLTIQCQVDSQVTMMFWYRQQPGQSLTLIATANQGSEATYESGFVIDKFPISRPNLTFSTLTVSNMSPEDSSIYLCSVALTQETQYFGPGTRLLVL.

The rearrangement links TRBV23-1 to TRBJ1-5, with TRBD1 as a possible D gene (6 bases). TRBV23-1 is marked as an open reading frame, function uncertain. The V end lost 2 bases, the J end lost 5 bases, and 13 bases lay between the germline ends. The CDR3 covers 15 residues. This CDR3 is CASSQLDRHHQPQHF. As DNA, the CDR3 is TGCGCCAGCAGTCAACTTGACAGGCATCATCAGCCCCAGCATTTT.

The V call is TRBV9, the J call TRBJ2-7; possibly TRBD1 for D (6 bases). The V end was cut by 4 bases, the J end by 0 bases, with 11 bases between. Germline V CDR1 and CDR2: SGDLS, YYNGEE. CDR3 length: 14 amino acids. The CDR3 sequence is CASSPRQDSYEQYF. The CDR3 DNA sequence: TGTGCCAGCAGCCCCCGACAGGACTCCTACGAGCAGTACTTC.

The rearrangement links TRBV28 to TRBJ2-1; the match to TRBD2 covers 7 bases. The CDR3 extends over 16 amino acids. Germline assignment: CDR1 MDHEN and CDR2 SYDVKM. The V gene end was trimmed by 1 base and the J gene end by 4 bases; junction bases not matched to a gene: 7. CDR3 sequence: CASSLFRGAGYNEQFF. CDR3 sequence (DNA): TGTGCCAGCAGTTTATTTAGGGGAGCGGGGTACAATGAGCAGTTCTTC.

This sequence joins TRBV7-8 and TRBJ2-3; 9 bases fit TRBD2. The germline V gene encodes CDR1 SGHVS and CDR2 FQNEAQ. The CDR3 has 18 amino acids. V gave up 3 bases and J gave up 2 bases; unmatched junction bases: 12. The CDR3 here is CASSFMASGAGPTDTQYF. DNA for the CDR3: TGTGCCAGCAGCTTTATGGCTAGCGGGGCGGGCCCCACAGATACGCAGTATTTT.

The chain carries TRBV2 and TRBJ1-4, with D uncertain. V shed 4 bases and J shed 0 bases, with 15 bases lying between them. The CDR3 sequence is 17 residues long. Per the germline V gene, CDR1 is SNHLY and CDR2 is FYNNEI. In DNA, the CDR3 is TGTGCCAGCAGTGCGCGGCAAGTCCCGTCAACTAATGAAAAACTGTTTTTT. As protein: CASSARQVPSTNEKLFF.

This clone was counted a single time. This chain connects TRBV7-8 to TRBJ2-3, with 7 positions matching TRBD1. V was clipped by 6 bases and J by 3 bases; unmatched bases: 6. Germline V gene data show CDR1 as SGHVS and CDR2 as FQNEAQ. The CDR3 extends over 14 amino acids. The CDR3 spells CASRRRQGTDTQYF. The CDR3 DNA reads TGTGCCAGCAGACGACGACAGGGAACAGATACGCAGTATTTT.

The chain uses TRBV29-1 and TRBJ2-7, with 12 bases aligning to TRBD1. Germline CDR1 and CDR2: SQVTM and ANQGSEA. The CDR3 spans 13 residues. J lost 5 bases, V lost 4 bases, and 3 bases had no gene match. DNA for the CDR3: TGCAGCGTTGGGGACAGGGGGCTCCACGAGCAGTACTTC. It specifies CSVGDRGLHEQYF.